This is a list of T cell receptor beta chains from one sample in a study of glioma-infiltrating T cells. TCRdb reanalysed the multiplex PCR reads using MiXCR and keeps one entry per CDR3 protein. In the table there are 84,000 or so distinct CDR3 sequences, under 30% of which are singletons. The sequencing sample was made of glioma tissue, nonneoplastic brain tissue, or PBMCs (not recorded which). Receptors originate from a human donor with low-grade glioma or glioblastoma, undergoing nonglioma brain surgery, or in good health (not recorded which). Both conserved end residues are part of each CDR3. The order of the fields is clone size, V gene, D gene, CDR3 length, J gene, CDR3 DNA, CDR3 protein. The D gene is left open where the match is weak. Clone size is stated in some rows and not others, as once, few, many or a class when expanded.

many	TRBV7-6	-	13	TRBJ1-2	TGTGCCAGCAGCTCTCAGGAAGGCTATGGCTACACCTTC	CASSSQEGYGYTF
-	TRBV29-1	TRBD1	14	TRBJ2-1	TGCAGCGTTGAGGTGGACAGGGGATACAATGAGCAGTTCTTC	CSVEVDRGYNEQFF
many	TRBV6-1	TRBD2	16	TRBJ2-2	TGTGCCAGCATCATGAAGCGGGACCTCAATACCGGGGAGCTGTTTTTT	CASIMKRDLNTGELFF
many	TRBV20-1	-	17	TRBJ2-7	TGCAGTGCTAGGAAAGGGGGACCCGCACTTGGGCCCTACGAGCAGTACTTC	CSARKGGPALGPYEQYF
few	TRBV12-3/TRBV12-4	TRBD1	13	TRBJ2-1	TGTGCCAGCGGGGACAGTACCTACAATGAGCAGTTCTTC	CASGDSTYNEQFF
many	TRBV12-3/TRBV12-4	-	14	TRBJ1-5	TGTGCCAGCAGCCGGGACGGTCCCAATCAGCCCCAGCATTTT	CASSRDGPNQPQHF
many	TRBV7-9	-	12	TRBJ2-1	TGTGCCAGCAGCTTATCCGTCAATGAGCAGTTCTTC	CASSLSVNEQFF
few	TRBV12-3/TRBV12-4	TRBD2	16	TRBJ2-4	TGTGCCAGCAGCTTCCTTGGGAGGGGCCTCAAAAACATTCAGTACTTC	CASSFLGRGLKNIQYF
few	TRBV10-3	TRBD1	11	TRBJ2-3	TGTGCTCAGGGGGCAGGAGATACGCAGTATTTT	CAQGAGDTQYF
-	TRBV20-1	-	14	TRBJ2-5	TGCAGTGCACGCCGGGACCAGCGCGGGGAGGCCCAGTACTTC	CSARRDQRGEAQYF
many	TRBV20-1	-	13	TRBJ2-7	TGCAGTGCCTCGGGCCACAGGCCCTACGAGCAGTACTTC	CSASGHRPYEQYF
many	TRBV6-1	-	13	TRBJ1-5	TGTGCCAGCTCCTGGAATAGCAATCAGCCCCAGCATTTT	CASSWNSNQPQHF
many	TRBV6-2/TRBV6-3	TRBD2	16	TRBJ2-3	TGTGCCAGCAGTCCCCAACTAGCGGGAGGACCAGATACGCAGTATTTT	CASSPQLAGGPDTQYF
few	TRBV5-1	-	14	TRBJ2-7	TGCGCCAGCAGACTTGGAAGAAGCTCCTACGAGCAGTACTTC	CASRLGRSSYEQYF
few	TRBV9	-	13	TRBJ1-2	TGTGCCAGCAGCGCCGACACCCGGGCAGGCTACACCTTC	CASSADTRAGYTF
-	TRBV18	TRBD2	16	TRBJ2-1	TGTGCCAGCTCACCCCGGACTAGCGGGGGGTACAATTATCAGTTCTTC	CASSPRTSGGYNYQFF
-	TRBV5-5	-	15	TRBJ1-4	TGTGCCAGCAGCTTGCAGACAACAACTAATGAAAAACTGTTTTTT	CASSLQTTTNEKLFF
few	TRBV30	-	13	TRBJ1-5	TGTGCCTGGAGTATCAGGGACAATCAGCCCCAGCATTTT	CAWSIRDNQPQHF
-	TRBV20-1	-	14	TRBJ2-3	TGCAGTGCCGACCCCAGGGAGTACAACGATACGCAGTATTTT	CSADPREYNDTQYF
many	TRBV5-5	TRBD2	13	TRBJ2-3	TGTGCCTCAGGGAGCGGGAGGTCAGATACGCAGTATTTT	CASGSGRSDTQYF
many	TRBV6-2/TRBV6-3	-	13	TRBJ2-2	TGTGCCAGCAGTTATCTTGAGACCGGGGAGCTGTTTTTT	CASSYLETGELFF
few	TRBV19	TRBD2	14	TRBJ2-7	TGTGCCAGTAGGATGGCGGGGGAAACCTACGAGCAGTACTTC	CASRMAGETYEQYF
many	TRBV18	-	16	TRBJ2-7	TGTGCCAGCTCACCATTACAGCATGGGGGGTCCTACGAGCAGTACTTC	CASSPLQHGGSYEQYF
many	TRBV6-1	TRBD1	16	TRBJ2-1	TGTGCCAGCAGTGAACCCCCGGGACAGTATCACAATGAGCAGTTCTTC	CASSEPPGQYHNEQFF
many	TRBV20-1	-	11	TRBJ2-1	TGCAGTGCTAGAGCCCCATATGAGCAGTTCTTC	CSARAPYEQFF
once	TRBV29-1	-	15	TRBJ2-6	TGCAGCGTTCAGACAGGTTACTCTGGGGCCAACGTCCTGACTTTC	CSVQTGYSGANVLTF
-	TRBV12-2	-	17	TRBJ2-7	TGTGCAAGTCGCTTATTCCCCCCCGGGACTCTCTCCTACGAGCAGTACTTC	CASRLFPPGTLSYEQYF
-	TRBV20-1	-	14	TRBJ1-5	TGCAGTGTGGCCAGACCAGGGATCGAACAGCCCCAGCATTTT	CSVARPGIEQPQHF
few	TRBV10-2	-	14	TRBJ1-1	TGCGCCAGCAGTGAGACAGGACGGAACACTGAAGCTTTCTTT	CASSETGRNTEAFF
few	TRBV5-1	-	13	TRBJ2-5	TGCGCCAGCAGCTTGAACTCCCAAGAGACCCAGTACTTC	CASSLNSQETQYF
many	TRBV29-1	-	13	TRBJ1-1	TGCAGCGTGAGGGGGACGGGAAACACTGAAGCTTTCTTT	CSVRGTGNTEAFF
many	TRBV20-1	-	13	TRBJ1-3	TGCAGTGCTAGAGACCAAAGGAAGAACACCATATATTTT	CSARDQRKNTIYF
few	TRBV9	TRBD2	15	TRBJ2-3	TGTGCCAGCAGCGTGGGAGGGCACCGCACAGATACGCAGTATTTT	CASSVGGHRTDTQYF
few	TRBV12-3/TRBV12-4	-	14	TRBJ2-3	TGTGCCAGCAGTTACTCCGGATGGGCAGATACGCAGTATTTT	CASSYSGWADTQYF
many	TRBV27	TRBD1	15	TRBJ1-1	TGTGCCAGTAACCGACTGGGGACAGAGAACACTGAAGCTTTCTTT	CASNRLGTENTEAFF
many	TRBV7-2	-	15	TRBJ2-1	TGTGCCAGCAGCTTTGGGGGGCTGGCTTACAATGAGCAGTTCTTC	CASSFGGLAYNEQFF
many	TRBV6-6	-	17	TRBJ2-3	TGTGCCAGCAGTTACGGTAGGAGTCGTATCAGCACAGATACGCAGTATTTT	CASSYGRSRISTDTQYF
many	TRBV6-1	TRBD1	14	TRBJ1-3	TGTGCCAGCAGTACGACAGGGACGGGAAACACCATATATTTT	CASSTTGTGNTIYF
many	TRBV2	-	14	TRBJ1-4	TGTGCCAGCCAAAAGACAGGCGCAAATGAAAAACTGTTTTTT	CASQKTGANEKLFF
-	TRBV18	TRBD1	13	TRBJ2-7	TGCGCCAGCGCGAGACAGGGCACCTACGAGCAGTACTTC	CASARQGTYEQYF
many	TRBV7-7	TRBD2	15	TRBJ2-5	TGTGCCAGCAGCCCCGGGAGGGGTTCCCAAGAGACCCAGTACTTC	CASSPGRGSQETQYF
many	TRBV20-1	TRBD2	17	TRBJ2-3	TGCAGTGCTAGGGCCCACCGACTAGCGGGAGGCACAGATACGCAGTATTTT	CSARAHRLAGGTDTQYF
many	TRBV20-1	-	13	TRBJ1-1	TGCAGTGCTAGAGGGGGGGTGAACACTGAAGCTTTCTTT	CSARGGVNTEAFF
many	TRBV24-1	TRBD1	15	TRBJ1-5	TGTGCCACCAGTGAGATGACAGGGAGCAATCAGCCCCAGCATTTT	CATSEMTGSNQPQHF
many	TRBV20-1	TRBD2	16	TRBJ2-1	TGCAGTGCTAGAGGTGCACTAGCGGGAGAGTACAATGAGCAGTTCTTC	CSARGALAGEYNEQFF
few	TRBV3-1	-	14	TRBJ2-7	TGTGCCAGCAGCTCTATGACAGGAACTTACGAGCAGTACTTC	CASSSMTGTYEQYF
many	TRBV12-3/TRBV12-4	-	15	TRBJ1-2	TGTGCCAGCAGTCTCAGCCCCCCGAGTGGCTATGGCTACACCTTC	CASSLSPPSGYGYTF
many	TRBV6-5	-	12	TRBJ1-1	TGTGCCAGCAGTTACCCTCCCTCTGAAGCTTTCTTT	CASSYPPSEAFF
many	TRBV7-8	TRBD1	17	TRBJ1-1	TGTGCCAGCAGCTTCGGACAGGGGAACGAGGGGAACACTGAAGCTTTCTTT	CASSFGQGNEGNTEAFF
-	TRBV5-1	-	17	TRBJ2-2	TGCGCCAGCAGCTTGGCCGGTATAGCTCCCAACACCGGGGAGCTGTTTTTT	CASSLAGIAPNTGELFF
many	TRBV3-1	-	14	TRBJ2-2	TGTGCCAGCAGCCAAGGCGGGTCAGGCGGGGAGCTGTTTTTT	CASSQGGSGGELFF
few	TRBV2	-	14	TRBJ2-7	TGTGCCAGCAGACACAGGGAAGCCTCGTACGAGCAGTACTTC	CASRHREASYEQYF
many	TRBV3-1	-	14	TRBJ1-1	TGTGCCAGCAGCTTCCGCAGGGGTATCACTGAAGCTTTCTTT	CASSFRRGITEAFF
once	TRBV19	TRBD1	13	TRBJ2-5	TGTGCCAGTAGTACCCAGGGGGCCAAGACCCAGTACTTC	CASSTQGAKTQYF
many	TRBV7-9	TRBD2	15	TRBJ2-2	TGTGCCAGCAGCGTTAGCGGGGGAAACACCGGGGAGCTGTTTTTT	CASSVSGGNTGELFF